This TCR beta chain comes out of a study of persistence of HIV-infected CD4 T cells. Details on this clone: Antigen specificity is unknown.

Stimulation used about 10 ug/mL lysate from CMV-infected fibroblasts. CD40L-negative CD69-negative CD45RO-high memory CD4+ T cells were sorted as populations depleted of antigen-responding cells. Sequencing used immunoSEQ version 4 in survey mode. Sequencing used immunoSEQ multiplex PCR; TCRdb keeps in-frame clones, though not all of them. Here the sample spans over 30,000 clones, more than 75% being singletons. Findings of the study overall: Bulk TCR data could not be restricted to HIV-1-infected CMV-responding cells. Degenerate expanded CDR3beta sequences were enriched among CMV- and Gag-responding cells. Compared with CD3/CD28-stimulated cells, CMV- and Gag-responding cells showed lower TCRbeta richness.

Trimming took 8 bases from V and 2 from J, leaving 24 bases between them. The CDR3 length is 17 residues. Germline CDR1 and CDR2: SGHRS and YFSETQ. Material: CD4+ T cells sorted from PBMCs after approximately 19-hour stimulation, obtained from a patient who received antiretroviral therapy. This receptor was obtained from an adult woman with HIV who was CMV-seropositive. The rearrangement uses TRBV5-1 and TRBJ2-3; D could derive from TRBD1 or TRBD2 (5 bases each). This chain's CDR3 is CASSISPAGANTDTQYF. CDR3 nucleotide sequence: TGCGCCAGTTCGATATCTCCTGCCGGGGCAAACACAGATACGCAGTATTTT.